This T cell receptor beta chain came from a study of response to subunit inactivated influenza vaccine. MiXCR was run by TCRdb on the RT-PCR reads, yielding one entry per CDR3 protein. The data show around 600,000 distinct CDR3 sequences, roughly 12% seen once. This clonotype has ten or more counts. Losses at the gene ends were 4 bases for V and 3 bases for J; bases not matched to a gene: 12. The CDR3 has 18 residues. CDR1 is MDHEN and CDR2 is SYDVKM in the germline V gene. The same sample was also studied in work on T cells expressing NK-cell markers. That work contributes: The authors made TCR beta cDNA libraries by 5'RACE template switching. This switching added a universal primer site and UMIs. Of CD8+ T cells, roughly 1.0-7.5% belonged to dominant NKG2C+ clonotypes in roughly 6 donors. Several donors likewise had their CD3+CD56-NKG2C+ fraction led by these clonotypes.

The sample here was PBMCs from blood, taken on the day of vaccination. The genes are TRBV28 and TRBJ2-5, with TRBD1 matching 12 bases. This TCR was recovered from a man aged 45-60 years who received an inactivated influenza vaccine. The DNA of the CDR3 is TGTGCCAGCAGTTCTCCCGGGACAGGGGGCCAAAGGAAAGAGACCCAGTACTTC. The encoded protein is CASSSPGTGGQRKETQYF.